Listed here is a single T cell receptor beta chain. The data are from a study of blood T cell repertoires in COVID-19. Background on the study: The samples span acute and convalescent COVID-19 from the United States, Italy and Spain. The cDNA or gDNA used as material had been derived from T cells, B-cell-depleted T cells, or PBMCs.

Seattle patients were enrolled while actively infected and followed longitudinally. This CDR3 is built from 16 residues. V dropped 0 bases and J dropped 1 base, with 13 bases sitting between them. Germline lookup yields CDR1 SGHDT and CDR2 YYEEEE. Per the original methods: The authors estimated nucleated cell counts from reference gene primer amplification. Some clones are missing from TCRdb's copy, which holds only in-frame ones; the method was immunoSEQ multiplex PCR. The V and J calls and clone size come from that table; D and trimming were worked out from the DNA. The repertoire holds 250,000 to 350,000 clones, 84% seen once, with more than 1.1% in the top ten.

This chain joins TRBV5-6 and TRBJ1-1, with D possibly matching TRBD1 (5 bases). The sequencing input was peripheral blood. The TCR was taken from a human donor with COVID-19, enrolled during active disease. The donor label of this sample is uncertain. The CDR3 bases are TGTGCCAGCAGCTTGGCCCCTCTCGGGGGGAACACTGAAGCTTTCTTT. Amino acids: CASSLAPLGGNTEAFF.